Detailed here is one T cell receptor beta chain. Original analysis: Amplified reference gene primers provided the basis for estimating nucleated cell counts. Repertoires were generated with immunoSEQ multiplex PCR, while TCRdb's copy carries only in-frame clones and drops some. Clonal size and the V and J genes are those of that table, whereas D and trimming came from the DNA. The profile shows 150,000 to 200,000 clones, 85% to 90% of them singletons. This entry is derived from a study of blood T cell repertoires in COVID-19. Sequences were obtained from peripheral blood. The clonotype originates from a woman in her twenties or thirties with active or convalescent COVID-19.

The CDR3 nucleotides read TGTGCCAGCACCCGAGCGGGAGTGGGTTACAATGAGCAGTTCTTC. Its translation is CASTRAGVGYNEQFF. J is TRBJ2-1 and V is TRBV28; TRBD2 matches 8 bases. This CDR3 is 15 amino acids long. In germline, CDR1 is MDHEN, CDR2 SYDVKM. V shed 7 bases, J shed 4 bases, and the junction held 9 bases outside the gene matches.